This TCR beta chain comes out of a study of PD-L1 blockade in urothelial cancer. The CDR3 is 14 amino acids. Germline V gives CDR1 GTSNPN, CDR2 SVGIG (reference sequence). V lost 0 bases to trimming and J lost 1 base, with 9 bases between them. Some clones are missing from TCRdb's copy, which holds only in-frame ones; the method was immunoSEQ multiplex PCR. In the table there are around 48,000 clones, approximately 83% of which are singletons. Noted time point: peripheral blood 6 weeks after treatment start. This clonotype was obtained from a man aged 60 to 75 with urothelial cancer. Sequencing used PBMCs, obtained around atezolizumab (anti-PD-L1) treatment. The chain employs TRBV30 and TRBJ1-1; the D is unclear. The CDR3 DNA reads TGTGCCTGGAGTGTACTGATACGGAACACTGAAGCTTTCTTT. The encoded protein is CAWSVLIRNTEAFF.